This TCR beta chain emerged from a study of identical twins. The study's findings and limits: The abundant beta clonotypes from cord blood had fewer insertions, and memory repertoires had none of this.

Details on this clonotype: The antigen is unknown.

From the 5' RACE reads, TCRdb called clonotypes with MiXCR, one entry per CDR3 protein. The table includes around 450,000 distinct CDR3 sequences, approximately 14% detected once. This sample was also put to use in a study of yellow fever vaccine responses in identical twins.

The source is a woman aged 18-29 years in good health. Sequences were obtained from CD4+ T cells sorted from blood.

The CDR3 loop reads CASSHGGTDTQYF. The CDR3 DNA follows: TGTGCCAGCAGCCATGGAGGCACAGATACGCAGTATTTT. V usage is TRBV7-2 and J usage is TRBJ2-3; D unclear. Per the germline V gene, CDR1 is SGHTA and CDR2 is FQGNSA. The ends were cut back, 5 bases at V and 1 base at J, with 7 bases in the middle. This CDR3 is 13 amino acids long.